This is a list of T cell receptor beta chains from one sample in a study of OX40 agonist ivuxolimab in advanced cancers. This table comes from immunoSEQ multiplex PCR, and its TCRdb copy is limited to in-frame clones, with some not included. The sample contains some 99,000 clones, 90% of which appear only once. Here the sequenced sample was CD4+ or CD8+ T cells sorted from blood, taken in a trial of the OX40 agonist ivuxolimab. Every receptor here comes from an adult with an advanced solid tumor such as melanoma, head and neck, liver or kidney cancer. CDR3s leave out the opening cysteine and the closing phenylalanine or tryptophan.

J gene,CDR3 length,V gene,CDR3 protein
TRBJ2-1,12,TRBV5-4,ASSLFGTPNEQF
TRBJ1-2,14,TRBV7-3,ASSSTGTGGRYGYT
TRBJ2-1,14,TRBV7-6,ASSHNAGGPYNEQF
TRBJ1-3,11,TRBV29-1,SAKNHSGNTIY
TRBJ1-1,12,TRBV6-6,ASSFHIVNTEAF
TRBJ2-2,13,TRBV11-2,ASSQLGVNTGELF
TRBJ2-1,11,TRBV11-3,ASSRTGDNEQF
TRBJ2-5,13,TRBV4-3,ASSRALGTQETQY
TRBJ2-1,13,TRBV19,ASSIGTRLGNEQF
TRBJ1-2,13,TRBV6-6,ASSPGQGGPNGYT
TRBJ1-2,10,TRBV25-1,ASSEPAGGYT
TRBJ2-3,12,TRBV5-5,ASSLEPRTDTQY
TRBJ1-2,14,TRBV7-2,ASSFMGQPAIEGYT
TRBJ1-5,12,TRBV6-5,ASSYMGGNQPQH
TRBJ1-2,14,TRBV28,ASSPPTGGFVYGYT
TRBJ2-7,12,TRBV14,ASSPGLAKREQY
TRBJ1-5,12,TRBV2,ASTPGRVNQPQH
TRBJ2-2,11,TRBV11-2,ASAGERNGELF
TRBJ2-5,11,TRBV30,AWSTPGGGAQY
TRBJ2-3,13,TRBV5-1,ASSLERPSTDTQY
TRBJ1-5,13,TRBV2,ASSREQGGYQPQH
TRBJ1-5,12,TRBV30,AWEAPGGRQPQH
TRBJ2-5,12,TRBV5-1,ASSLVPQGETQY
TRBJ2-2,14,TRBV18,ASSPPIGPDTGELF
TRBJ1-1,11,TRBV7-9,ASSFVRDAEAF
TRBJ2-1,12,TRBV7-9,ASCLWSGSIEQF
TRBJ1-4,13,TRBV18,ASSLEQGNQEKLF
TRBJ2-3,11,TRBV27,ASSFTGSDTQY
TRBJ1-5,12,TRBV6-6,ASTGTVSNQPQH
TRBJ2-7,9,TRBV30,AWSAGYEQY
TRBJ2-1,12,TRBV11-2,ASGLQTGGLEQF
TRBJ1-3,14,TRBV5-4,ASSYTGVSSGNTIY
TRBJ2-1,9,TRBV28,ASSPYNEQF
TRBJ2-1,16,TRBV4-2,ASSQAAYSGRPYNEQF
TRBJ1-1,9,TRBV19,ASRTDTEAF
TRBJ2-4,13,TRBV19,ASSQPGIAKNIQY
TRBJ1-2,13,TRBV6-1,ASSEGLLGNYGYT
TRBJ2-7,14,TRBV11-2,ASSLASGTGTYEQY
TRBJ2-4,13,TRBV30,AWTTGSLAKNIQY
TRBJ2-7,12,TRBV18,ATARDRATYEQY
TRBJ1-4,11,TRBV29-1,SVGTGTNEKLF
TRBJ2-7,11,TRBV5-1,ASSAGAAYEQY
TRBJ2-1,14,TRBV10-3,AITPDLQSSYNEQF
TRBJ1-2,8,TRBV20-1,SASLYGYT
TRBJ2-3,14,TRBV30,AWSVKTSGTTDTQY
TRBJ2-2,15,TRBV5-4,ASSPVLGLRGVGELF
TRBJ1-4,13,TRBV7-3,ASSSTGATNEKLF
TRBJ1-1,15,TRBV7-9,ASSLWDGRYMNTEAF
TRBJ2-7,12,TRBV23-1,ANPSRTGPREQY
TRBJ2-7,11,TRBV7-2,ASSLAGFYEQY
TRBJ2-7,14,TRBV5-4,ASSPRVAGVGDEQY
TRBJ2-3,14,TRBV6-4,ASSDSGGRGTDTQY
TRBJ1-1,12,TRBV29-1,SVGVGGRKTEAF